This passage covers 8 T cell receptor beta chains from one sample sequenced in a study of PD-1 blockade in mismatch repair-deficient tumors. Clones were sequenced by immunoSEQ multiplex PCR, and TCRdb holds only the in-frame ones, with some missing. The profile covers about 130,000 clones, with 88% appearing a single time and 12% taken by the ten largest. This sample comprised peripheral blood, obtained approximately 72 weeks after starting pembrolizumab. The receptors were sampled from an adult with mismatch repair-deficient cancer.

The rearrangement uses TRBV4-1 and TRBJ2-1; 11 nucleotides match TRBD2. The CDR3 sequence is 14 residues long. Germline trimming cut 4 bases from V and 11 bases from J; bases unmatched to any gene: 7. CDR1 is MGHRA and CDR2 is YSYEKL in the germline V gene. Here the CDR3 reads CASSRGLAEYKQFF. The CDR3 DNA reads as TGCGCCAGCAGCCGGGGACTAGCGGAGTACAAGCAGTTCTTC.

The sample holds one count of this clone. The chain has TRBV7-9 and TRBJ2-6; a possible D gene is TRBD2 (6 bases). Germline CDR1 SEHNR, CDR2 FQNEAQ (reference sequence). This CDR3 is 19 amino acids long. Trimming took 1 base from V and 1 from J, leaving 17 bases between them. The CDR3 is CASSLGPRGKSSGANVLTF. CDR3 DNA sequence: TGTGCCAGCAGCTTAGGGCCACGGGGGAAAAGTTCTGGGGCCAACGTCCTGACTTTC.

The chain has TRBV4-3 and TRBJ2-7; 8 bases are a match to TRBD1. CDR3 length equals 15 residues. CDR1 is LGHNA, CDR2 YSLEER, per germline. Trimming at V came to 0 bases and at J to 5 bases, leaving 6 bases not matched to a gene. The CDR3 loop is CASSQESGGLHEQYF. CDR3 sequence (DNA): TGCGCCAGCAGCCAAGAATCAGGGGGCTTGCACGAGCAGTACTTC.

This clone has just one count. V is TRBV10-1 and J is TRBJ2-1; TRBD2 aligns across 7 bases. Germline values: CDR1 WNHNN, CDR2 SYGVQD (reference sequence). CDR3 length equals 14 residues. V lost 9 bases and J lost 8; bases outside the gene matches: 13. The CDR3 spells CASRQRGSGDEQFF. In nucleotides, the CDR3 is TGCGCCAGTCGACAGCGCGGGAGTGGAGATGAGCAGTTCTTC.

V is TRBV19 and J is TRBJ1-2; D is unresolved. The CDR3 runs 15 residues. Germline V CDR1 and CDR2: LNHDA, SQIVND (reference sequence). The V gene lost 1 base and the J gene lost 6 bases, with 15 bases spanning the gap. CDR3 in amino acids: CASSIGTLSTNGYTF. The CDR3 DNA follows: TGTGCCAGTAGTATAGGGACTCTCTCTACAAATGGCTACACCTTC.

V usage is TRBV2 and J usage is TRBJ2-3; D is undetermined. The germline V and J ends were trimmed by 0 bases and 4 bases, with 8 bases remaining between them. Germline V gene data show CDR1 as SNHLY and CDR2 as FYNNEI. The CDR3 spans 14 residues. In DNA form, the CDR3 reads TGTGCCAGCAGTGAAGCGCTAGGCTCAGATACGCAGTATTTT. It specifies CASSEALGSDTQYF.

The chain uses TRBV12-5 and TRBJ1-2, with 8 positions matching TRBD1. CDR1 and CDR2 from the germline V gene are LGHNT and FRNRAP. CDR3 length: 15 residues. The J segment lost 2 bases and the V segment lost 1 base, leaving 3 bases of the junction unmatched. The CDR3, as DNA: TGTGCTAGTGGTTTGGCCCGACAGGGGAACTATGGCTACACCTTC. Translating it yields CASGLARQGNYGYTF.

V is TRBV7-2 and J is TRBJ2-7, with 9 bases aligning to TRBD2. The CDR3 is made up of 16 amino acids. Germline CDR1 is SGHTA and CDR2 is FQGNSA. Trimming at V came to 2 bases and at J to 1 base, leaving 6 bases not matched to a gene. The CDR3, as DNA: TGTGCCAGCAGCTTATTCGTACTAGCGGGTTCCTACGAGCAGTACTTC. It encodes CASSLFVLAGSYEQYF. Using reference TRBV7-2 and TRBJ2-7 for the parts outside the CDR3, the full variable domain is GAGVSQSPSNKVTEKGKDVELRCDPISGHTALYWYRQSLGQGLEFLIYFQGNSAPDKSGLPSDRFSAERTGGSVSTLTIQRTQQEDSAVYLCASSLFVLAGSYEQYFGPGTRLTVT.